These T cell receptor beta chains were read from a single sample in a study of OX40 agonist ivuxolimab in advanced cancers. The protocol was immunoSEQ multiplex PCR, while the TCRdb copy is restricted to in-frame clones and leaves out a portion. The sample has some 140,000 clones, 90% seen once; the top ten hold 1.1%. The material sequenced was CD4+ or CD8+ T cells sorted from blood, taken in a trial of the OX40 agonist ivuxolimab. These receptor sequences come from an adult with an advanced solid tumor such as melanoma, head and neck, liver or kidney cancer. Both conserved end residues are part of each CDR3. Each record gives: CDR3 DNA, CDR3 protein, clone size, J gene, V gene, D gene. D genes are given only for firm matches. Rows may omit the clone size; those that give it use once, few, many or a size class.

CDR3nt: TGTGCCAGCAGTTCCGGGCCCCAGGGAAAAGGGGAGCTGTTTTTT
CDR3aa: CASSSGPQGKGELFF
abundance: NA
j_gene: TRBJ2-2
v_gene: TRBV28
d_gene: NA

CDR3nt: TGTGCCAGCAGACTTGACCAGCCCTCCTACAATGAGCAGTTCTTC
CDR3aa: CASRLDQPSYNEQFF
abundance: once
j_gene: TRBJ2-1
v_gene: TRBV2
d_gene: NA

CDR3nt: TGTGCCAGCAGCCAAACAGGGAACACCGGGGAGCTGTTTTTT
CDR3aa: CASSQTGNTGELFF
abundance: NA
j_gene: TRBJ2-2
v_gene: TRBV11-2
d_gene: NA

CDR3nt: TGTGCCAGTAGTACCCTAGCGGGAGCCTACAATGAGCAGTTCTTC
CDR3aa: CASSTLAGAYNEQFF
abundance: NA
j_gene: TRBJ2-1
v_gene: TRBV19
d_gene: TRBD2

CDR3nt: TGCGCCAGCAGCCAAGATTGGGGGCGAGGCGCTTTCTTT
CDR3aa: CASSQDWGRGAFF
abundance: NA
j_gene: TRBJ1-1
v_gene: TRBV4-3
d_gene: NA

CDR3nt: TGTGCCACCACCCCGGGACAGGGTCAAGAGACCCAGTACTTC
CDR3aa: CATTPGQGQETQYF
abundance: NA
j_gene: TRBJ2-5
v_gene: TRBV6-6
d_gene: TRBD1

CDR3nt: TGCGCCAGCAGCTTCGATAGGGTTGGAGAGCAGTACTTC
CDR3aa: CASSFDRVGEQYF
abundance: NA
j_gene: TRBJ2-7
v_gene: TRBV5-1
d_gene: NA

CDR3nt: TGTGCCAGCAGACCTCTGCAGGGGGGGGGCACTGAAGCTTTCTTT
CDR3aa: CASRPLQGGGTEAFF
abundance: NA
j_gene: TRBJ1-1
v_gene: TRBV27
d_gene: TRBD1

CDR3nt: TGTGCCAGCAGCGGCGGACAGAGCAATCAGCCCCAGCATTTT
CDR3aa: CASSGGQSNQPQHF
abundance: few
j_gene: TRBJ1-5
v_gene: TRBV9
d_gene: NA

CDR3nt: TGCGCCAGCAGCGAGGGCTCCTACGAGCAGTACTTC
CDR3aa: CASSEGSYEQYF
abundance: NA
j_gene: TRBJ2-7
v_gene: TRBV5-1
d_gene: NA

CDR3nt: TGTGCCAGTACCTCAGCCGGGACCAGCAATCAGCCCCAGCATTTT
CDR3aa: CASTSAGTSNQPQHF
abundance: NA
j_gene: TRBJ1-5
v_gene: TRBV19
d_gene: NA